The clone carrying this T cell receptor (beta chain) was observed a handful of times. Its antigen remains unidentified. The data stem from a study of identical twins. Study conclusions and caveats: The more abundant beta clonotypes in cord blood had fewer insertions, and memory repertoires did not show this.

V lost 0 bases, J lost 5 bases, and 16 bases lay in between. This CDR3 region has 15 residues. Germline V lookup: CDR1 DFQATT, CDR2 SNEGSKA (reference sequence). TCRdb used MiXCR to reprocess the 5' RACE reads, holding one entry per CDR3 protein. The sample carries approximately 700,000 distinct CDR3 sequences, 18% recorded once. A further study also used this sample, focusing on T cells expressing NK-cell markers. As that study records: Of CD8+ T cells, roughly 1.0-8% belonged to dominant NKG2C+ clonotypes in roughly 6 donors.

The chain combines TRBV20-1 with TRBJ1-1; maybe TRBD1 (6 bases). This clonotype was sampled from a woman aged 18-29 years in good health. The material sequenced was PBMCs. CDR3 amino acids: CSARDPLLRGTEAFF. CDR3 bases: TGCAGTGCTAGAGATCCGCTGTTAAGGGGGACTGAAGCTTTCTTT.